The 10 T cell receptor beta chains below all came from one sample that was sequenced in a study of memory CD4+ T cells and cytomegalovirus serostatus. Clones were sequenced by immunoSEQ multiplex PCR, and TCRdb holds only the in-frame ones, with some missing. Of some 73,000 clones listed, 75% to 85% are singletons. The sort gate was single viable CD3+CD4+CD8-CD45RO+ cells for memory CD4+ T cells. The sequenced sample consisted of memory CD4+ T cells from blood. The receptors here all came from an adult in good health and CMV-seropositive.

The CDR3 here is CASSQSLGGDGYNEQFF. The CDR3 DNA reads as TGTGCCAGCAGCCAGAGCCTGGGCGGGGATGGTTACAATGAGCAGTTCTTC. The chain couples TRBV4-2 to TRBJ2-1, with TRBD2 as a possible D gene (6 bases). The germline gives CDR1 LGHNA, CDR2 YNFKEQ. The CDR3 runs 17 residues. The V end was cut by 3 bases, the J end by 4 bases, with 19 bases between.

This clone has just one count. The rearrangement uses TRBV4-1 and TRBJ2-7; 8 bases are shared with TRBD2. V lost 5 bases and J lost 0; bases outside the gene matches: 6. Germline V gene sequence: CDR1 MGHRA, CDR2 YSYEKL. The CDR3 spans 15 residues. This chain's CDR3 is CASSSREGRSYEQYF. CDR3 DNA sequence: TGCGCCAGCAGCTCCCGGGAGGGACGCTCCTACGAGCAGTACTTC.

This chain uses TRBV19 with TRBJ1-5; 8 bases match TRBD1. From germline, CDR1 is LNHDA and CDR2 SQIVND (reference sequence). The CDR3 length is 15 residues. V was clipped by 6 bases and J by 5 bases; unmatched bases: 9. The CDR3 bases are TGTGCCAGTAGCCCGGACAGGGTGATAGATCAGCCCCAGCATTTT. Residues: CASSPDRVIDQPQHF.

The gene calls are TRBV5-1 and TRBJ2-1; D possibly corresponds to TRBD1 (5 bases). Germline CDR1 is SGHRS and CDR2 is YFSETQ. V was trimmed by 0 bases and J by 12 bases, leaving 16 bases between them. CDR3 length equals 14 residues. The CDR3 is CASSLESGHRVQFF. The CDR3 coding sequence is TGCGCCAGCAGCTTGGAATCCGGACACAGAGTGCAGTTCTTC.

This chain joins TRBV27 and TRBJ1-6; D gene uncertain. Germline CDR1 and CDR2: MNHEY and SMNVEV (reference sequence). The CDR3 extends over 12 amino acids. The V and J ends lost 3 bases and 10 bases respectively, with 7 bases between them. The CDR3: CASSFLSSPLHF. The CDR3 DNA is TGTGCCAGCAGTTTTTTAAGCTCACCCCTCCACTTT.

V is TRBV20-1 and J is TRBJ1-1, with unresolved D. CDR3 size: 11 residues. V lost 6 bases and J lost 9, with 14 bases in between. Germline CDR1 and CDR2: DFQATT and SNEGSKA (reference sequence). CDR3 amino acids: CSAAVRRQAFF. CDR3 coding DNA: TGCAGTGCGGCCGTTCGGCGACAAGCTTTCTTT.

This clone came up once. The V gene is TRBV5-1, the J gene TRBJ2-1; 12 positions match TRBD2. Germline V gene data show CDR1 as SGHRS and CDR2 as YFSETQ. Trimming removed 1 base from V and 0 bases from J; junction bases left unmatched: 8. This CDR3 has 19 amino acids. The DNA for the CDR3 is TGCGCCAGCAGCTTGTCGACTAGCGGGAGTGAAAGCTCCTACAATGAGCAGTTCTTC. This sequence encodes CASSLSTSGSESSYNEQFF.

The chain combines TRBV7-2 with TRBJ2-7, with D uncertain. Germline-derived CDR1 and CDR2 are SGHTA and FQGNSA. V dropped 0 bases and J dropped 5 bases, with 8 bases sitting between them. This CDR3 has 13 amino acids. The CDR3 DNA follows: TGTGCCAGCAGCTTAGCGCTCAGAAACGAGCAGTACGTC. Residues: CASSLALRNEQYV.

The genes are TRBV21-1 and TRBJ2-5; TRBD1 was called by the table and not checked on the DNA. TRBV21-1 constitutes a pseudogene. The CDR3 covers 16 residues. In DNA form, the CDR3 reads TGTGCCAGCAGTATTGACAGGGCTGGGAACCAAGAGACCCAGTACTTC. This translates into CASSIDRAGNQETQYF.

This chain uses TRBV5-1 with TRBJ1-2; D gene ambiguous. Germline CDR1 is SGHRS and CDR2 is YFSETQ. The V and J ends lost 1 base and 2 bases respectively, with 9 bases between them. There are 14 residues in the CDR3. The CDR3 loop reads CASSLRGVNYGYTF. For the CDR3, the DNA is TGCGCCAGCAGCTTGCGGGGAGTGAACTATGGCTACACCTTC.